This T cell receptor beta chain was found in a study of OX40 agonist ivuxolimab in advanced cancers. About the investigation overall: The costimulatory receptor OX40 (CD134) was targeted by ivuxolimab, a fully human IgG2 agonistic monoclonal antibody. Patients were allowed to have had prior anti-PD-1, anti-PD-L1 or anti-CTLA-4 therapy, and approximately 40% of the dose-escalation patients had been treated with checkpoint inhibitors. Of the roughly 51 patients in dose escalation, 19 had hepatocellular carcinoma, approximately 15 had melanoma, 9 had renal cell carcinoma and 9 had head and neck cancer. Partial responses occurred in three dose-escalation patients: two with cutaneous melanoma and one with hepatocellular carcinoma. Intravenous ivuxolimab was administered to patients every 2 weeks at six dose levels: 0.01, 0.1, 0.3, 1.5, 3 and 10 mg/kg. The point of sequencing TCRbeta in the periphery was to test whether ivuxolimab changed TCR sequence diversity and drove clonal T-cell expansion. A male proportion of 70% to 90% and a mean age of about 60 years, ranging from about 20 to 79, were recorded for the dose-escalation cohort. The paper reports the monotherapy dose-escalation portion (N of about 52 patients) of the phase I ivuxolimab trial. Overall results and qualifications from the work: In the 0.1-3.0 mg/kg groups, partial responders had among the lowest normalized peripheral clonal expansion, particularly in CD8+ T cells. The antigen specificity of the peripheral T cells that underwent clonal expansion was not determined. At doses from 0.1 to 3.0 mg/kg, clonal expansion was seen in both CD4+ and CD8+ blood T cells between baseline and week 6. After ivuxolimab, CD8+ T cells had more expanded clones than CD4+ T cells on average. Low levels of normalized T-cell clonal expansion were also shown by some nonresponding patients.

Patients with autoimmune disease history or receiving systemic immunosuppression were excluded from the trial. Peripheral blood for TCR sequencing was drawn from every dose cohort at baseline, at cycle 4 day 1 and at cycle 7 day 1. Samples were obtained from an open-label, multicenter, first-in-human phase I dose-escalation trial of ivuxolimab. Adults with locally advanced or metastatic head and neck squamous cell, hepatocellular, melanoma or renal cell carcinoma were enrolled in the trial. CD4+ and CD8+ T cells were sorted separately from peripheral blood before TCR sequencing. In regard to this clone: There is no known antigen for this receptor. No per-base quality is available; no much larger clone lies one base away.

Reading from cysteine to phenylalanine, the CDR3 counts 14 amino acids. Only the CDR3 region is kept as DNA, spanning 42 bases read in frame from base 1. At the junction V is shortened by 3 bases and J by 6 bases, with 12 bases in between. The germline V gene sets CDR1 to MDHEN and CDR2 to SYDVKM. Genomic DNA was extracted from sorted cells for sequencing of the TCRbeta CDR3 region. The immunoSEQ Assay was used for sequencing of TCRbeta CDR3 regions. Held by TCRdb, this immuneACCESS table contains in-frame sequences only and omits some clones. Under half of the omission traces to an unresolved V gene where checked; the cause of the rest is unknown. In this sample the table shows tens of thousands of clones, 86% of which occur a single time. Around 2.5% of the sample rests with the top ten.

The source material was CD4+ or CD8+ T cells sorted from blood, sampled in a trial of the OX40 agonist ivuxolimab. The clonotype originates from an adult with an advanced solid tumor such as melanoma, head and neck, liver or kidney cancer. Recombination connected TRBV28 to TRBJ1-5, and perhaps TRBD1 as D gene, on 6 matching bases. The DNA reads TGTGCCAGCAGTTTTGGGGGCGGGGGTCAGCCCCAGCATTTT. The resulting protein is CASSFGGGGQPQHF.